This T cell receptor (beta chain) was sequenced during a study of beta chain features in type 1 diabetes. The whole isolated RNA underwent reverse transcription, so sequencing captured expressed TCRB transcripts. Samples of naive, central memory and regulatory T cells yielded a mean of around 3.8 million reads. TCRdb's table, derived via immunoSEQ multiplex PCR, lists solely in-frame clones and lacks some. Of around 280,000 clones listed, 7% to 9% are singletons. A CD45RO/CCR7/CD25/CD127/CD95/CD27 panel sorted naive, central memory, regulatory and stem cell-like memory CD4+ cells. Sorted populations were all over 98% pure. The germline V gene has CDR1 MNHNS and CDR2 SASEGT. J was trimmed by 3 bases and V by 4 bases; bases with no gene match: 6. The CDR3 length is 15 residues.

The rearrangement uses TRBV6-1 and TRBJ2-3, with 8 bases that match TRBD1. The sequencing sample was made of central memory CD4+ T cells from blood. This receptor was taken from a young woman in good health. Written as DNA, the CDR3 is TGTGCCAGCAGTGCAGGGGGCTCGAGGACAGATACGCAGTATTTT. Translating it yields CASSAGGSRTDTQYF.